This T cell receptor beta chain was obtained from a study of CD8 T cells in Susac syndrome. TEMRA cells were enriched by FACS, and CD4+ and CD8+ T cells were negatively isolated. With random hexamers, reverse transcription was performed on about 0.5 to 1 ug of RNA. Amplification of TCR beta CDR3 by immunoSEQ multiplex PCR spanned 54 Vbeta and 13 Jbeta. In TCRdb, the immunoSEQ multiplex PCR reads were re-called with MiXCR into one record per CDR3 protein. The table shows a few hundred thousand distinct CDR3 sequences, with 95% occurring only once. V gave up 3 bases and J gave up 3 bases, with 13 bases separating them. There are 16 residues in the CDR3. Germline CDR1 is SGHDT and CDR2 is YYEEEE.

The chain joins TRBV5-6 to TRBJ1-6; the D gene is possibly TRBD1 (5 bases). This receptor was taken from a human donor with multiple sclerosis. Sequenced: CD4+ T cells from PBMCs. In DNA, the CDR3 is TGTGCCAGCAGCTCCCGGGACCTCGACTATAATTCACCCCTCCACTTT. It specifies CASSSRDLDYNSPLHF. Together with reference TRBV5-6 and TRBJ1-6, the CDR3 gives the full variable domain: DAGVTQSPTHLIKTRGQQVTLRCSPKSGHDTVSWYQQALGQGPQFIFQYYEEEERQRGNFPDRFSGHQFPNYSSELNVNALLLGDSALYLCASSSRDLDYNSPLHFGNGTRLTVT.